The clone carrying this TCR beta chain was recorded many times. V was pared by 7 bases and J by 5 bases, with 13 bases between. The germline V gene encodes CDR1 LNHNV and CDR2 YYDKDF (reference sequence). The CDR3 totals 13 residues. Through a sample-barcoded 5' primer and a J-beta primer mix, a second PCR was run for roughly 6 to 12 cycles. A 12-random-nucleotide template-switch adaptor tagged each cDNA molecule. TCRdb reprocessed the 5' RACE reads with MiXCR, giving one entry per CDR3 protein. The sample has around 710,000 distinct CDR3 sequences, roughly 43% seen once; the top ten hold 20% to 25%. The source of the sample is a study of blood T cells in healthy people across ages. The wider study: Researchers report that template switching captured about one barcoded beta molecule per two T cells.

Healthy Caucasian individuals from Russia aged 6 to 90 served as donors. Samples each had at least 6 micrograms of total RNA extracted. V usage is TRBV15 and J usage is TRBJ2-3; no definite D call. Material for sequencing was blood. The source is a woman aged 60-75 years in good health. The CDR3 bases are TGTGCCACCAACCGAAACCGCTTAGATACGCAGTATTTT. This encodes CATNRNRLDTQYF.